The following is a T cell receptor beta chain sequence with its context. Its specificity is unknown. The data originate from a study of siplizumab effects on memory and regulatory T cells. Findings and caveats of the study: An assignable phenotype, naive or memory, was missing from roughly 86-96% of proliferating CD4+ or CD8+ clones.

Each sample contributed around 10^5 TCR templates to the assay. Data came from immunoSEQ multiplex PCR; TCRdb stores just in-frame clones and leaves some out. The repertoire holds about 110,000 clones, 92% seen once, with 1% to 1.5% in the top ten. Germline V gives CDR1 SGHNT, CDR2 YYREEE (reference sequence). V lost 0 bases, J lost 7 bases, and 11 bases lay in between. This CDR3 is built from 13 residues. V is TRBV5-4 and J is TRBJ2-7; D may be TRBD2 (5 bases). This clonotype originated in a human donor in good health. The sequenced sample was CD4+ T cells sorted from blood. CDR3 loop: CASSLETGGEQYF. CDR3 coding DNA: TGTGCCAGCAGCTTGGAGACGGGCGGGGAGCAGTACTTC. The whole variable domain, remainder taken from reference TRBV5-4 and TRBJ2-7, is ETGVTQSPTHLIKTRGQQVTLRCSSQSGHNTVSWYQQALGQGPQFIFQYYREEENGRGNFPPRFSGLQFPNYSSELNVNALELDDSALYLCASSLETGGEQYFGPGTRLTVT.